This TCR beta chain was found in a study of blood T cells in healthy people across ages. Overall study findings and caveats: Expanded clonotype changes were possibly confounded by unknown donor CMV status. With unsorted PBMCs, a conclusive comparison of naive versus antigen-experienced cells was not possible.

This clonotype was detected only a few times. The antigen is unknown. Through a sample-barcoded 5' primer and a J-beta primer mix, a second PCR was run for about 6 to 12 cycles. TCRdb ran MiXCR on the 5' RACE reads and lists one entry per CDR3 protein. The table lists roughly 2 million distinct CDR3 sequences, about 49% of them singletons. Every sample gave at least 5 micrograms of total RNA when it was extracted. V lost 5 bases and J lost 3; bases outside the gene matches: 11. This CDR3 region has 16 residues. Per germline, CDR1 SGHVS and CDR2 FQNEAQ. Sequencing used blood. This TCR came from a woman aged 40 to 50 in good health. V is TRBV7-8 and J is TRBJ1-2, with 8 positions matching TRBD1. The CDR3 is CASSHPQGAGDYGYTF. The CDR3 DNA follows: TGTGCCAGCAGCCACCCGCAGGGGGCTGGGGACTATGGCTACACCTTC.